This paragraph covers one TCR beta chain sequence. Its matching antigen is unknown. The sample belongs to a study of shared clonotypes between healthy human individuals. Overall study results and limits: Donor scarcity curtailed the genetic and exposure-history diversity represented herein.

V was pared by 0 bases and J by 4 bases, with 13 bases between. The CDR3 length is 15 residues. Germline V lookup: CDR1 SGDLS, CDR2 YYNGEE. Sequencing was performed with immunoSEQ multiplex PCR; in TCRdb, only in-frame clones are kept and a portion is missing. The sample includes over a million clones, about 77% of them seen just once. The sample taken for sequencing was memory CD4+ T cells sorted from blood. Subset indicated: CD45RA-negative fraction. The sequence was collected from a man aged 18 to 29 in good health. V usage is TRBV9 and J usage is TRBJ2-5; D unresolved. The CDR3 DNA follows: TGTGCCAGCAGCGTAGCTGAAGGGTTTCGAGAGACCCAGTACTTC. Translated, it gives CASSVAEGFRETQYF.